These 24 T cell receptor beta chains share one sample of origin, sequenced in a study of T cells in Graves' hyperthyroidism and ophthalmopathy. There were TCR beta CDR3 regions amplified from RNA transcripts. The TCR CDR3 first-round RT-PCR relied on the HTBI primer set. From the multiplex PCR reads, TCRdb called clonotypes with MiXCR, one entry per CDR3 protein. The sample contains 300,000 to 450,000 distinct CDR3 sequences, around a sixth of which appear only once. The material sequenced was blood. The receptor set was obtained from a man aged 18-30 years with Graves' ophthalmopathy.

In its sample, this clonotype was seen a few times. Here the CDR3 reads CSAKIGGPLETQYF. CDR3 coding DNA: TGCAGTGCGAAGATAGGGGGGCCACTGGAGACCCAGTACTTC. This rearrangement joins TRBV20-1 to TRBJ2-5; either TRBD1 or TRBD2 may supply D (6 bases each). The CDR3 spans 14 residues. Trimming shortened V by 6 bases and J by 5 bases, and 19 bases separated the two germline ends. The germline gives CDR1 DFQATT, CDR2 SNEGSKA (reference sequence).

This sequence joins TRBV7-9 and TRBJ2-7; a weak D match, TRBD2 (5 bases). The V and J ends lost 1 base and 6 bases respectively, with 10 bases between them. From germline, CDR1 is SEHNR and CDR2 FQNEAQ (reference sequence). This CDR3 contains 13 residues. DNA for the CDR3: TGTGCCAGCAGCTTAGGGGCCGGGGTCGAGCAGTACTTC. Translation gives CASSLGAGVEQYF.

V gene TRBV9 combines with J gene TRBJ1-6; D is possibly TRBD1 (6 bases). Deletions cut 0 bases from V and 8 bases from J, with 15 bases between. This CDR3 contains 16 residues. Germline CDR1 is SGDLS and CDR2 is YYNGEE. CDR3 nucleotides: TGTGCCAGCAGCGTAGGCCGGGGGCTGTCTGATTCACCCCTCCACTTT. It translates to CASSVGRGLSDSPLHF.

This chain links TRBV4-1 with TRBJ2-7; 7 bases line up with TRBD2. The CDR3 contains 17 residues. Germline values: CDR1 MGHRA, CDR2 YSYEKL. Trimming cost V 1 base and J 1 base; bases outside gene matches: 10. Here the CDR3 reads CASSQGRLSGSSYEQYF. The CDR3 DNA follows: TGCGCCAGCAGCCAAGGCAGACTTAGCGGGTCGTCCTACGAGCAGTACTTC.

This clonotype was observed at least ten times. This sequence joins TRBV5-1 and TRBJ1-1; no definite D call. CDR1 is SGHRS and CDR2 is YFSETQ in the germline V gene. Deletions cut 2 bases from V and 4 bases from J, with 9 bases between. The CDR3 loop spans 13 amino acids. In nucleotides, the CDR3 is TGCGCCAGCAGCTTACAGCAGAGCACTGAAGCTTTCTTT. Encoded protein: CASSLQQSTEAFF. Supplemented by reference TRBV5-1 and TRBJ1-1, the full variable domain reads KAGVTQTPRYLIKTRGQQVTLSCSPISGHRSVSWYQQTPGQGLQFLFEYFSETQRNKGNFPGRFSGRQFSNSRSEMNVSTLELGDSALYLCASSLQQSTEAFFGQGTRLTVV.

This clonotype was seen ten or more times. The rearrangement uses TRBV18 and TRBJ1-1, with TRBD1 matching over 10 bases. V dropped 4 bases and J dropped 3; count of bases not matched to a gene: 2. The CDR3 has 14 amino acids. Germline values: CDR1 KGHSH, CDR2 LQKENI. The CDR3, as DNA: TGTGCCAGCTCACTCGACAGGGGGCACACTGAAGCTTTCTTT. As protein: CASSLDRGHTEAFF.

V usage is TRBV28 and J usage is TRBJ1-5; D is undetermined. Germline CDR1 is MDHEN and CDR2 is SYDVKM. The CDR3 runs to 14 residues. V was pared by 5 bases and J by 5 bases, with 13 bases between. For the CDR3, the DNA is TGTGCCAGCAGTGCGAGCAGCCTTTATCAGCCCCAGCATTTT. Translated: CASSASSLYQPQHF.

This clonotype was detected once. Given a much more abundant clone one base away, this may be a read error. This likely comes from a read error, as the CDR3 has no conserved phenylalanine or tryptophan at its end. This rearrangement joins TRBV5-6 to TRBJ1-1; 9 bases map to TRBD1. V dropped 2 bases and J dropped 3; count of bases not matched to a gene: 8. This CDR3 is 16 amino acids long. Germline values: CDR1 SGHDT, CDR2 YYEEEE. CDR3: CASSLVTGGKDTEAFS. Written as DNA, the CDR3 is TGTGCCAGCAGCTTAGTGACAGGGGGAAAGGACACTGAAGCTTTCTCT.

This clonotype was seen ten or more times. The chain combines TRBV2 with TRBJ2-5, with 13 nucleotides matching TRBD2. V was clipped by 7 bases and J by 6 bases; unmatched bases: 8. The CDR3 is made up of 15 amino acids. Germline CDR1 reads SNHLY; CDR2 reads FYNNEI. CDR3: CASTLGLAGSQTQYF. CDR3 coding DNA: TGTGCCAGCACCCTGGGACTAGCGGGGTCACAGACCCAGTACTTC.

Worth noting for this clonotype: A single base separates this from a much larger clone, so it may be a read error. The chain combines TRBV3-1 with TRBJ2-1; D is possibly TRBD2 (6 bases). Germline CDR1 and CDR2: LGHDT and YNNKEL (reference sequence). The CDR3 runs 13 residues. The V gene lost 7 bases and the J gene lost 9 bases, with 16 bases spanning the gap. Here the CDR3 reads CASIPRGGSEQFF. The CDR3 coding sequence is TGTGCCAGCATCCCGCGAGGAGGGAGTGAGCAGTTCTTC.

As concerns this clonotype: One base away lies a much larger clone, so this may be a sequencing read error. The chain combines TRBV10-3 with TRBJ1-5; 7 bases match TRBD1. The length of the CDR3 is 16 residues. Germline assignment: CDR1 ENHRY and CDR2 SYGVKD. J lost 1 base, V lost 3 bases, and 6 bases had no gene match. CDR3 residues: CAISESQGRSNQPQHF. The CDR3 nucleotides are TGTGCCATCAGTGAATCACAGGGGCGCAGCAATCAGCCCCAGCATTTT.

This chain uses TRBV5-1 with TRBJ1-4; weak D call: TRBD1 (5 bases). The CDR3 length is 15 residues. V gave up 4 bases and J gave up 7 bases, with 17 bases separating them. Looked up from germline, CDR1 is SGHRS and CDR2 is YFSETQ. The CDR3 DNA sequence: TGCGCCAGCAGCATGGCTCGGGGGACTTCTGAAAAACTGTTTTTT. Translated: CASSMARGTSEKLFF.

This clonotype turned up a few times. The V call is TRBV7-3, the J call TRBJ2-1; 8 bases are shared with TRBD2. In germline, CDR1 is SGHTA, CDR2 FQGTGA. The junction had 4 bases not matched to a gene; V was cut back by 5 bases and J by 10 bases. The length of the CDR3 is 12 residues. The CDR3 nucleotides are TGTGCCAGCAGCAGCACTAGCGGCGAGCAGTTCTTC. Protein sequence: CASSSTSGEQFF.

This clonotype was detected ten times or more. This chain joins TRBV5-1 and TRBJ1-2, with D maybe TRBD1 (5 bases). Germline V lookup: CDR1 SGHRS, CDR2 YFSETQ. Trimming left V 0 bases short and J 4 bases short, with 10 bases between. The CDR3 contains 14 residues. This CDR3 is CASSLATASYGYTF. The CDR3 DNA is TGCGCCAGCAGCTTGGCGACAGCTTCCTATGGCTACACCTTC.

This clonotype has only a few counts. This rearrangement joins TRBV27 to TRBJ2-7, with D perhaps matching TRBD1 (5 bases). The V gene's germline CDR1 is MNHEY and CDR2 SMNVEV (reference sequence). The length of the CDR3 is 14 residues. Trimming removed 4 bases at V and 6 bases at J, with 16 bases between. The CDR3 DNA sequence: TGTGCCAGCAGTTCCCCCTTAGGGGCCGGCGAGCAGTACTTC. The encoded protein is CASSSPLGAGEQYF.

The chain joins TRBV7-9 to TRBJ1-5; D is ambiguous. Trimming took off 5 bases at V and 5 bases at J, with 10 bases between the two ends. The length of the CDR3 is 13 residues. CDR1 SEHNR and CDR2 FQNEAQ come from the germline V gene (reference sequence). The CDR3 reads CASSRRRDQPQHF. The DNA of the CDR3 is TGTGCCAGCAGCCGAAGGCGGGATCAGCCCCAGCATTTT.

This clonotype was picked up many times. The chain recombines TRBV24-1 with TRBJ1-2, with TRBD1 matching 9 bases. In germline, CDR1 is KGHDR, CDR2 SFDVKD. J gave up 8 bases and V 2 bases, and 5 bases lay outside the gene matches. The CDR3 is 14 residues long. CDR3 nucleotides: TGTGCCACCAGTGATTCCGGACAGGGGAGAGGCTACACCTTC. It encodes CATSDSGQGRGYTF.

The CDR3 loop is CASISRAGDNEQFF. In nucleotides, the CDR3 is TGCGCCAGCATTTCCAGGGCGGGCGACAATGAGCAGTTCTTC. This chain links TRBV4-1 with TRBJ2-1; D possibly uses TRBD1 or TRBD2 (5 bases each). Germline CDR1 is MGHRA and CDR2 is YSYEKL. The V gene lost 7 bases and the J gene lost 5 bases, with 15 bases spanning the gap. The CDR3 is 14 residues long.

The CDR3 reads CSARDWQGAGEAFF. The DNA of the CDR3 is TGCAGTGCTAGAGATTGGCAGGGGGCCGGTGAAGCTTTCTTT. The chain has TRBV20-1 and TRBJ1-1, with 8 bases that match TRBD1. CDR3 length: 14 amino acids. The junction had 7 bases not matched to a gene; V was cut back by 0 bases and J by 7 bases. CDR1 DFQATT and CDR2 SNEGSKA come from the germline V gene (reference sequence).

The genes are TRBV27 and TRBJ2-3; D assignment may be TRBD1 or TRBD2 (5 bases each). Germline values: CDR1 MNHEY, CDR2 SMNVEV (reference sequence). V lost 7 bases and J lost 4, with 18 bases in between. The CDR3 runs 15 residues. The CDR3 is CASMFDWGFPDTQYF. The CDR3 DNA reads as TGTGCCAGCATGTTTGATTGGGGGTTCCCAGATACGCAGTATTTT.

This clonotype was counted at least ten times. This sequence joins TRBV7-6 and TRBJ2-7, with 7 bases identical to TRBD1. The junction had 5 bases not matched to a gene; V was cut back by 1 base and J by 2 bases. CDR1 SGHVS and CDR2 FNYEAQ come from the germline V gene. The CDR3 length is 15 residues. The CDR3 here is CASSLEGGLTYEQYF. The CDR3, as DNA: TGTGCCAGCAGCTTAGAAGGGGGCCTTACCTACGAGCAGTACTTC.

Only a few counts were recorded for this clonotype. The chain carries TRBV2 and TRBJ2-5, with TRBD2 identical over 8 bases. Trimming cost V 11 bases and J 2 bases; bases outside gene matches: 10. Germline V lookup: CDR1 SNHLY, CDR2 FYNNEI. The CDR3 totals 14 residues. DNA of the CDR3: TGTGCCGGCAATAGCGGGGAGGAACAAGAGACCCAGTACTTC. Its protein product is CAGNSGEEQETQYF.

This clonotype occurred many times. J is TRBJ1-2 and V is TRBV7-3, with D unclear. The CDR3 runs to 16 residues. V was shortened by 2 bases and J by 4 bases, with 17 bases between the two germline ends. Per the germline V gene, CDR1 is SGHTA and CDR2 is FQGTGA. The CDR3 region has the DNA TGTGCCAGCAGCTTAGGCCCTTGGAAGGAGGGCTATGGCTACACCTTC. This gives the protein CASSLGPWKEGYGYTF.

The chain uses TRBV6-1 and TRBJ1-4; D unresolved. Germline-derived CDR1 and CDR2 are MNHNS and SASEGT. The CDR3 has 14 residues. Trimming shortened V by 8 bases and J by 6 bases, and 16 bases separated the two germline ends. This CDR3 reads CASDMKWGDEKLFF. The CDR3 DNA reads TGTGCCAGCGATATGAAGTGGGGAGATGAAAAACTGTTTTTT.